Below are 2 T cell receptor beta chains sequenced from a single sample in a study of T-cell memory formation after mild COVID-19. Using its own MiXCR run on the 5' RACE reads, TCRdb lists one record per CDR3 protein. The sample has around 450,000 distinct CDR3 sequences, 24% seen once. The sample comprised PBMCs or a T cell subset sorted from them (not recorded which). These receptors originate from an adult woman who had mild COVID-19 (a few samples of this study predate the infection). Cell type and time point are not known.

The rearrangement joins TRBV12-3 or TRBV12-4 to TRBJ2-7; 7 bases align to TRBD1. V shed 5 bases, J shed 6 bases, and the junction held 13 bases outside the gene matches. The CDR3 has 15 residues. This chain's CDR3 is CASSRPDRVQGEQYF. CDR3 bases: TGTGCCAGCAGTCGACCCGACAGGGTCCAGGGCGAGCAGTACTTC.

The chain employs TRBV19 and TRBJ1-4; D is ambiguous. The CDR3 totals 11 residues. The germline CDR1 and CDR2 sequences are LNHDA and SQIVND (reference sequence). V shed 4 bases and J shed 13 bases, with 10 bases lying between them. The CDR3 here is CASSSSRRLFF. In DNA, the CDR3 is TGTGCCAGTAGTAGTTCAAGGAGACTGTTTTTT.